Below are 22 T cell receptor beta chains sequenced from a single sample in a study of T cell repertoires in cytomegalovirus infection. One entry per CDR3 protein results from TCRdb running MiXCR on the reads. The data hold roughly 860,000 distinct CDR3 sequences, with 30% to 35% observed a single time. For these TCRs, the target antigens are not known. The sample was cultured CD8+ T cells from PBMCs, taken from culture after CMV antigen stimulation. The source is a human donor in good health (CMV status not recorded). Some clones in this sample may be carry-over from other donors' samples.

The chain employs TRBV4-1 and TRBJ1-5; D unclear. The germline V gene has CDR1 MGHRA and CDR2 YSYEKL. With 0 bases removed from V and 4 bases from J, the gap between germline ends came to 10 bases. This CDR3 region has 15 residues. The DNA of the CDR3 is TGCGCCAGCAGCCAAGAAACAGATCCGAATCAGCCCCAGCATTTT. It specifies CASSQETDPNQPQHF.

The rearrangement joins TRBV11-3 to TRBJ1-1; D is unclear. The CDR3 totals 18 residues. CDR1 is SGHNT, CDR2 YENEEA, per germline. V shed 5 bases and J shed 7 bases, with 29 bases lying between them. CDR3 bases: TGTGCCAGCAGCGCACACTCGGCATTAAGGGCCCCCCTCCTTGAAGCTTTCTTT. As protein: CASSAHSALRAPLLEAFF.

The V call is TRBV11-1, the J call TRBJ1-2; the D is unclear. V was cut by 5 bases and J by 8 bases, with 15 bases left in between. CDR1 is SGHAT and CDR2 is FQDESV in the germline V gene (reference sequence). This CDR3 contains 13 residues. CDR3 sequence: CASSGGSTRGYTF. The CDR3 DNA reads as TGTGCCAGCAGCGGCGGGTCGACGAGGGGCTACACCTTC.

About this clonotype: At one end, the junction sequence differs from germline, possibly due to a read error. This sequence joins TRBV20-1 and TRBJ2-1, with 11 bases identical to TRBD2. The CDR3 is made up of 12 amino acids. Germline CDR1 reads DFQATT; CDR2 reads SNEGSKA (reference sequence). In DNA, the CDR3 is TGCAGAGCTAGCGGGGGGCCCAATGAGCAGTTCTTC. Translating gives CRASGGPNEQFF.

This clonotype was detected ten times or more. This sequence joins TRBV7-9 and TRBJ2-3; no clear D. The CDR3 loop spans 13 amino acids. The V gene lost 3 bases and the J gene lost 4 bases, with 8 bases spanning the gap. CDR1 SEHNR and CDR2 FQNEAQ come from the germline V gene (reference sequence). The DNA of the CDR3 is TGTGCCAGCAGCTTCATAACGGCAGATACGCAGTATTTT. Amino acids: CASSFITADTQYF.

This clonotype came up a few times. The rearrangement joins TRBV6-6 to TRBJ1-1; the D is unclear. Germline V gene lookup returns CDR1 MNHNY and CDR2 SVGAGI (reference sequence). The CDR3 is made up of 13 amino acids. V was pared by 6 bases and J by 4 bases, with 12 bases between. Here the CDR3 reads CASRLERTTEAFF. The CDR3 coding sequence is TGTGCCAGCAGATTGGAAAGGACCACTGAAGCTTTCTTT.

This clonotype was counted a few times. This chain uses TRBV5-1 with TRBJ2-1; TRBD2 matches at 10 bases. V was clipped by 0 bases and J by 6 bases; unmatched bases: 6. This CDR3 spans 16 amino acids. In germline, CDR1 is SGHRS, CDR2 YFSETQ. CDR3: CASSLDGLAGVNEQFF. DNA of the CDR3: TGCGCCAGCAGCTTGGATGGGCTAGCGGGGGTCAATGAGCAGTTCTTC.

The V and J genes are TRBV6-2 or TRBV6-3 and TRBJ1-5; tentative D call: TRBD1 (6 bases). The CDR3 has 16 amino acids. Trimming removed 8 bases at V and 2 bases at J, with 19 bases between. Germline V gene lookup returns CDR1 MNHEY and CDR2 SVGEGT. The CDR3 reads CASGQQGPVGNQPQHF. CDR3 sequence (DNA): TGTGCCAGCGGACAACAGGGCCCCGTAGGCAATCAGCCCCAGCATTTT.

The chain combines TRBV6-5 with TRBJ2-2; 8 positions agree with TRBD2. CDR3 length equals 15 residues. The germline CDR1 and CDR2 sequences are MNHEY and SVGAGI. V trimming: 2 bases; J trimming: 3 bases; junction bases outside the gene matches: 2. Here the CDR3 reads CASSYAAGDTGELFF. DNA for the CDR3: TGTGCCAGCAGTTACGCAGCGGGGGACACCGGGGAGCTGTTTTTT.

This sequence joins TRBV24-1 and TRBJ2-2; TRBD1 matches 8 bases. The CDR3 has 19 residues. With 1 base clipped from V and 3 bases from J, the junction kept 12 bases outside the gene matches. Germline CDR1 reads KGHDR; CDR2 reads SFDVKD. CDR3 in DNA: TGTGCCACCAGTGATTTATGGACAGGGATTGGGGAGTACACCGGGGAGCTGTTTTTT. Residues: CATSDLWTGIGEYTGELFF.

This clonotype was counted a few times. The genes are TRBV6-2 or TRBV6-3 and TRBJ2-2, with D tentatively TRBD1 or TRBD2 (5 bases each). In germline, CDR1 is MNHEY, CDR2 SVGEGT. V dropped 7 bases and J dropped 0 bases, with 15 bases sitting between them. The CDR3 sequence is 16 residues long. The CDR3 is CASIPTWGSNTGELFF. The CDR3 coding sequence is TGTGCCAGCATCCCTACATGGGGGTCGAACACCGGGGAGCTGTTTTTT.

V is TRBV7-1 and J is TRBJ2-7; the match to TRBD1 covers 7 bases. TRBV7-1 is flagged as an ORF with uncertain function. The CDR3 length is 17 residues. V lost 5 bases, J lost 0 bases, and 13 bases stayed unmatched. This CDR3 reads CASSGRERQGYSYEQYF. The CDR3 nucleotides read TGTGCCAGCAGCGGAAGGGAGAGACAGGGCTACTCCTACGAGCAGTACTTC.

The chain uses TRBV24-1 and TRBJ1-1; 7 bases map to TRBD1. Germline CDR1 is KGHDR and CDR2 is SFDVKD. Unmatched junction bases numbered 6, after V lost 2 bases and J lost 4 bases. The CDR3 is 15 amino acids. This chain's CDR3 is CATSDSTGRGTEAFF. CDR3 coding DNA: TGTGCCACCAGTGATTCGACAGGGAGGGGCACTGAAGCTTTCTTT.

This clonotype was seen at least ten times. The chain links TRBV6-6 to TRBJ2-5; TRBD1 matches at 12 bases. After removal of 4 bases from V and 2 bases from J, the junction contained 14 bases not matched to a gene. The germline V gene encodes CDR1 MNHNY and CDR2 SVGAGI (reference sequence). This CDR3 comprises 19 residues. CDR3 region: CASSFLGTGGPQNQETQYF. The CDR3 DNA reads as TGTGCCAGCAGTTTTCTAGGGACAGGGGGCCCTCAGAATCAAGAGACCCAGTACTTC.

The chain links TRBV6-6 to TRBJ2-2; D is undetermined. Trimming removed 6 bases from V and 6 bases from J, with 17 bases in between. The CDR3 length is 15 residues. Germline CDR1 is MNHNY and CDR2 is SVGAGI (reference sequence). The CDR3 here is CASRRTRHDSGELFF. CDR3 coding DNA: TGTGCCAGCAGACGAACCCGGCATGATTCCGGGGAGCTGTTTTTT.

This clonotype was observed a single time. A much larger clonotype is one base distant, so this may be a read error. The CDR3 nucleotides are TGTGCCAGCACCAGGGGAGGGAATACCTACGAGCAGTACTTC. Protein sequence: CASTRGGNTYEQYF. The chain combines TRBV7-8 with TRBJ2-7, with a tentative D call TRBD2 (7 bases). V gave up 7 bases and J gave up 2 bases, with 15 bases separating them. This CDR3 comprises 14 residues. Germline V gene data show CDR1 as SGHVS and CDR2 as FQNEAQ.

This clonotype was observed a few times. The chain joins TRBV10-3 to TRBJ2-7; TRBD2 is a possible D gene (5 bases). Trimming took 6 bases from V and 7 from J, leaving 10 bases between them. Germline values: CDR1 ENHRY, CDR2 SYGVKD. This CDR3 contains 11 residues. The CDR3 sequence is CAIRLGKEQYF. DNA of the CDR3: TGTGCCATCAGACTAGGAAAAGAGCAGTACTTC.

This clonotype was picked up many times. This chain joins TRBV7-8 and TRBJ1-2; TRBD1 matches at 10 bases. Per the germline V gene, CDR1 is SGHVS and CDR2 is FQNEAQ. The junction had 6 bases not matched to a gene; V was cut back by 3 bases and J by 5 bases. CDR3 size: 15 residues. The CDR3 reads CASSFGQGGRYGYTF. The CDR3 bases are TGTGCCAGCAGCTTCGGACAGGGGGGACGATATGGCTACACCTTC. Full variable domain (missing parts from reference TRBV7-8 and TRBJ1-2): GAGVSQSPRYKVAKRGQDVALRCDPISGHVSLFWYQQALGQGPEFLTYFQNEAQLDKSGLPSDRFFAERPEGSVSTLKIQRTQQEDSAVYLCASSFGQGGRYGYTFGSGTRLTVV.

In its sample, this clonotype was seen a few times. The gene calls are TRBV7-9 and TRBJ2-7; D is perhaps TRBD1 or TRBD2 (6 bases each). Germline-derived CDR1 and CDR2 are SEHNR and FQNEAQ (reference sequence). There are 16 residues in the CDR3. V was cut by 4 bases and J by 2 bases, with 18 bases left in between. CDR3 loop: CASSSDPGANPYEQYV. CDR3 bases: TGTGCCAGCAGCTCAGACCCGGGGGCCAATCCCTACGAGCAGTACGTC.

This clonotype was recorded a few times. The chain couples TRBV27 to TRBJ1-1; no definite D call. CDR1 and CDR2 from the germline V gene are MNHEY and SMNVEV (reference sequence). The CDR3 runs 15 residues. V was shortened by 7 bases and J by 0 bases, with 15 bases between the two germline ends. The CDR3 DNA is TGTGCCAGCACCCCCACTGTAGGGATGAACACTGAAGCTTTCTTT. This encodes CASTPTVGMNTEAFF.

At least ten counts were recorded for this clonotype. The chain is built from TRBV6-6 and TRBJ2-3; TRBD1 agrees at 9 bases. The CDR3 runs 16 residues. Trimming cost V 2 bases and J 4 bases; bases outside gene matches: 7. Germline CDR1 and CDR2: MNHNY and SVGAGI (reference sequence). The CDR3 here is CASSYPQQGASDTQYF. The CDR3 DNA reads as TGTGCCAGCAGTTACCCCCAACAGGGGGCGTCAGATACGCAGTATTTT.

Here the CDR3 DNA reads TGTGCCAGCATCCCCCGGACAGGGAGCTCCTATAATTCACCCCTCCACTTT. This translates into CASIPRTGSSYNSPLHF. The chain carries TRBV27 and TRBJ1-6, with TRBD1 matching over 8 bases. The V gene end was trimmed by 7 bases and the J gene end by 0 bases; junction bases not matched to a gene: 8. The germline CDR1 and CDR2 sequences are MNHEY and SMNVEV (reference sequence). CDR3 length: 17 amino acids.